This T cell receptor beta chain was sequenced for a study of cytomegalovirus exposure and HLA in healthy donors. PCR primers comprised 60 Vbeta and 13 Jbeta primers. Sequencing used immunoSEQ multiplex PCR; TCRdb keeps in-frame clones, though not all of them. This table holds 68,000 or so clones. V gave up 0 bases and J gave up 5 bases, with 15 bases separating them. Germline lookup yields CDR1 SGDLS and CDR2 YYNGEE. The CDR3 extends over 15 amino acids. General observations from the study: TCR beta V- and J-gene trimming, according to a later analysis, was linked to a missense DCLRE1C variant.

Remarks on this clone: The antigen is unknown.

Specimen: PBMCs. The TCR was taken from a female donor in good health and CMV-seropositive. This sequence joins TRBV9 and TRBJ2-7; perhaps TRBD2 as D (6 bases). This CDR3 is CASSVVGLARDEQYF. In DNA, the CDR3 is TGTGCCAGCAGCGTAGTGGGACTGGCTCGGGACGAGCAGTACTTC.